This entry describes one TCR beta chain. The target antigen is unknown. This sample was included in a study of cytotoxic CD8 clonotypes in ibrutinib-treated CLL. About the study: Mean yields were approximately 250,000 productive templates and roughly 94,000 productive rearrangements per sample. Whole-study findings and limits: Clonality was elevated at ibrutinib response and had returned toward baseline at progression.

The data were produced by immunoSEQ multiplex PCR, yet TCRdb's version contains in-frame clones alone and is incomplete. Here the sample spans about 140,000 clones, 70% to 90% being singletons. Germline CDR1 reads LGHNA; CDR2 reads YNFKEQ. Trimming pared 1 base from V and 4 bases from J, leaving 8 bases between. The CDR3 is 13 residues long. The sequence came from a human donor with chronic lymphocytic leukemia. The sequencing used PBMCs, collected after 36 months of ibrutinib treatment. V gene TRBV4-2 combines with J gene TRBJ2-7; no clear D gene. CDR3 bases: TGTGCCAGCAGCCAAGGACCGCTGTACGAGCAGTACTTC. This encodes CASSQGPLYEQYF.